What follows describes a single TCR beta chain. Antigen specificity is unknown. The data belong to a study of shared clonotypes between healthy human individuals. The protocol was immunoSEQ multiplex PCR, while the TCRdb copy is restricted to in-frame clones and leaves out a portion. Seen here are 2,500,000 or so clones, around 90% observed once, and the top ten hold 0.37%. Study-level results: Sampling involved blood alone; tissue repertoires likely differ.

CD4+ cells yielded CD45RA+ naive and CD45RA-negative memory subsets. This TCR was recovered from a young man in good health. Some clones in this sample may be carry-over from other donors' samples. The sample consisted of naive CD4+ T cells from PBMCs. Subset specified: CD45RA+ positively selected.

The CDR3 nucleotides are TGTGCCAGCAGCTCAACGGACAGAAGGGGAGATACGCAGTATTTT. Its translation is CASSSTDRRGDTQYF. This chain joins TRBV7-6 and TRBJ2-3; D is perhaps TRBD1 (6 bases). Germline V gene data show CDR1 as SGHVS and CDR2 as FNYEAQ. CDR3 length equals 15 residues. V was shortened by 4 bases and J by 5 bases, with 16 bases between the two germline ends.